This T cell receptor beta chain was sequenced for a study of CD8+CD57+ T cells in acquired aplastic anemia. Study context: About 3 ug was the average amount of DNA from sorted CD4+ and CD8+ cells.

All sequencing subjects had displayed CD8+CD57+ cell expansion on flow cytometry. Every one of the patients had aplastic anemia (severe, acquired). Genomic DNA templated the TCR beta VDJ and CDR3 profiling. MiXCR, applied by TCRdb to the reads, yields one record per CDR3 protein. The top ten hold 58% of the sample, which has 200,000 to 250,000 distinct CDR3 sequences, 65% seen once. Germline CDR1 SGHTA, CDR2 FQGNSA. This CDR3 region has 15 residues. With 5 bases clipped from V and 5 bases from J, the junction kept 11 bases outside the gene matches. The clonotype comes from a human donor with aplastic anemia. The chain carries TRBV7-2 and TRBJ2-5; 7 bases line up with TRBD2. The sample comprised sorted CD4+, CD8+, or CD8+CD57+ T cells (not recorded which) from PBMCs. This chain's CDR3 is CASSTGLGRVETQYF. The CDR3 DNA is TGTGCCAGCAGCACCGGCTTGGGGAGGGTTGAGACCCAGTACTTC.